This record covers a single TCR beta chain. Trimming removed 7 bases from V and 7 bases from J, with 13 bases in between. This CDR3 has 12 residues. The data originate from a study of control samples from healthy donors and cancer patients. Measured with immunoSEQ multiplex PCR; TCRdb has only the in-frame clones, and not every one. The repertoire holds around 150,000 clones, with 70% to 90% as singletons. This rearrangement joins TRBV12-3 or TRBV12-4 to TRBJ1-2; no clear D. Input material: blood. The TCR comes from a man aged 25-45 years in good health. CDR3 region: CASNPGPTGYTF. In nucleotides, the CDR3 is TGTGCCAGCAACCCGGGTCCAACTGGCTACACCTTC.